A single sample is the source of the 14 T cell receptor beta chains below, sequenced in a study of T cell repertoires in cytomegalovirus infection. Via MiXCR, TCRdb re-called the reads, giving one row per CDR3 protein. This table holds approximately 990,000 distinct CDR3 sequences, approximately 31% found once. These receptors have no identified antigens. The material sequenced was cultured CD8+ T cells from PBMCs, taken from culture after CMV antigen stimulation. These receptors all come from a human donor in good health (CMV status not recorded). Some clones in this sample may be carry-over from other donors' samples.

The rearrangement links TRBV20-1 to TRBJ2-5, with a weak D call TRBD2 (7 bases). Germline lookup yields CDR1 DFQATT and CDR2 SNEGSKA (reference sequence). This CDR3 has 16 amino acids. V shed 0 bases and J shed 2 bases, with 16 bases lying between them. CDR3 residues: CSARDVRGGGQETQYF. DNA of the CDR3: TGCAGTGCTAGAGATGTAAGGGGGGGTGGTCAAGAGACCCAGTACTTC.

This clonotype was recorded a few times. The rearrangement links TRBV7-9 to TRBJ2-2; perhaps TRBD1 as D (6 bases). CDR1 SEHNR and CDR2 FQNEAQ come from the germline V gene (reference sequence). The CDR3 totals 16 residues. Between the trimmed V and J ends, which lost 11 bases and 6 bases, there was a span of 25 bases. CDR3 in amino acids: CASWDGGREVPGELFF. Written as DNA, the CDR3 is TGTGCCTCCTGGGATGGGGGCAGAGAAGTTCCCGGGGAGCTGTTTTTT.

This clonotype was picked up many times. The chain is built from TRBV7-9 and TRBJ1-2; TRBD1 might be the D (5 bases). Germline V gene data show CDR1 as SEHNR and CDR2 as FQNEAQ (reference sequence). V was trimmed by 5 bases and J by 5 bases, leaving 12 bases between them. This CDR3 region has 13 residues. The CDR3 region is CASSISEGYGYTF. The CDR3 DNA reads as TGTGCCAGCAGCATCAGTGAGGGGTATGGCTACACCTTC.

The chain couples TRBV19 to TRBJ1-5, with D possibly TRBD1 on 5 matching bases. The CDR3 extends over 15 amino acids. V was clipped by 5 bases and J by 3 bases, with 14 bases between them. The germline V gene has CDR1 LNHDA and CDR2 SQIVND (reference sequence). CDR3 DNA sequence: TGTGCCAGTAGTGCCTCCTTAGGGGTCAATCAGCCCCAGCATTTT. Protein sequence: CASSASLGVNQPQHF.

This clonotype was counted between two and nine times. The CDR3 DNA is TGTGCCAGCAGCCAAGTCTTAGGAAGCTCCTACGAGCAGTACTTC. Its translation is CASSQVLGSSYEQYF. The chain carries TRBV14 and TRBJ2-7; D unclear. With 1 base removed from V and 0 bases from J, the gap between germline ends came to 10 bases. The CDR3 length is 15 residues. Germline loops: CDR1 SGHDN, CDR2 FVKESK.

This clonotype has a single count. The chain uses TRBV7-3 and TRBJ2-3; D may be TRBD1 (5 bases). V dropped 7 bases and J dropped 4 bases, with 12 bases sitting between them. CDR1 and CDR2 from the germline V gene are SGHTA and FQGTGA. There are 13 residues in the CDR3. The CDR3 region is CASTLLGADTQYF. The DNA of the CDR3 is TGTGCCAGCACCCTATTAGGGGCAGATACGCAGTATTTT.

This clonotype was counted only a few times. The chain carries TRBV2 and TRBJ2-5; 12 nucleotides match TRBD2. V was clipped by 7 bases and J by 2 bases; unmatched bases: 5. The CDR3 is 15 amino acids. Germline V gene data show CDR1 as SNHLY and CDR2 as FYNNEI. CDR3 bases: TGTGCCAGCATCTGGACTAGCGGGGCACAAGAGACCCAGTACTTC. This codes for CASIWTSGAQETQYF.

The V call is TRBV27, the J call TRBJ2-5; 7 positions agree with TRBD1. This CDR3 is built from 15 residues. The junction had 10 bases not matched to a gene; V was cut back by 4 bases and J by 5 bases. CDR1 and CDR2 from the germline V gene are MNHEY and SMNVEV (reference sequence). The CDR3 nucleotides read TGTGCCAGCAGTTATGACAGGGAGCGTATGGAGACCCAGTACTTC. Translating it yields CASSYDRERMETQYF.

This clonotype was detected a few times. The rearrangement joins TRBV24-1 to TRBJ1-1; D perhaps matches TRBD1 (6 bases). V gave up 4 bases and J gave up 1 base, with 12 bases separating them. Germline CDR1 and CDR2: KGHDR and SFDVKD. This CDR3 has 15 residues. The CDR3 DNA sequence: TGTGCCACCAGTGAGGCAGGGGATGCGAACACTGAAGCTTTCTTT. Residues: CATSEAGDANTEAFF.

This clonotype was found a few times. The chain employs TRBV6-2 or TRBV6-3 and TRBJ2-5; 9 bases line up with TRBD2. Germline V lookup: CDR1 MNHEY, CDR2 SVGEGT. After removal of 2 bases from V and 3 bases from J, the junction contained 10 bases not matched to a gene. This CDR3 has 17 residues. CDR3 in amino acids: CASSYEGASGVKETQYF. The CDR3 nucleotides are TGTGCCAGCAGTTACGAAGGGGCTAGCGGGGTCAAAGAGACCCAGTACTTC.

A few counts support this clonotype. This rearrangement joins TRBV15 to TRBJ1-1, with a weak D call TRBD1 (5 bases). CDR3 length: 13 amino acids. V dropped 3 bases and J dropped 1 base, with 6 bases sitting between them. Germline CDR1 is LNHNV and CDR2 is YYDKDF (reference sequence). The CDR3, as DNA: TGTGCCACCAGCAGCGGGGGGAACACTGAAGCTTTCTTT. As protein: CATSSGGNTEAFF.

This clonotype has just a few counts. The chain links TRBV19 to TRBJ1-5, with 9 bases fitting TRBD1. Germline CDR1 reads LNHDA; CDR2 reads SQIVND (reference sequence). CDR3 length: 16 residues. J was trimmed by 6 bases and V by 10 bases; bases with no gene match: 16. The CDR3 sequence: CATKTLQGALGQPQHF. CDR3 DNA sequence: TGTGCCACCAAGACTTTACAGGGGGCCCTCGGTCAGCCCCAGCATTTT. Full variable domain (remainder filled in from reference TRBV19 and TRBJ1-5): DGGITQSPKYLFRKEGQNVTLSCEQNLNHDAMYWYRQDPGQGLRLIYYSQIVNDFQKGDIAEGYSVSREKKESFPLTVTSAQKNPTAFYLCATKTLQGALGQPQHFGDGTRLSIL.

Only one count was recorded for this clonotype. This chain joins TRBV6-2 or TRBV6-3 and TRBJ1-6; D ambiguous. This CDR3 has 19 amino acids. CDR1 and CDR2 (germline): MNHEY, SVGEGT. Trimming shortened V by 2 bases and J by 7 bases, and 24 bases separated the two germline ends. The chain's CDR3 is CASSYAEGVVPIGNSPLHF. Here the CDR3 DNA reads TGTGCCAGCAGTTACGCAGAGGGAGTTGTTCCCATCGGCAATTCACCCCTCCACTTT.

In this sample, this clonotype turned up many times. The chain links TRBV7-6 to TRBJ1-1; D perhaps matches TRBD1 (6 bases). V dropped 5 bases and J dropped 2 bases, with 9 bases sitting between them. The CDR3 spans 13 residues. From germline, CDR1 is SGHVS and CDR2 FNYEAQ. The CDR3 sequence is CASSRTENTEAFF. The CDR3, as DNA: TGTGCCAGCAGCAGGACAGAAAACACTGAAGCTTTCTTT.